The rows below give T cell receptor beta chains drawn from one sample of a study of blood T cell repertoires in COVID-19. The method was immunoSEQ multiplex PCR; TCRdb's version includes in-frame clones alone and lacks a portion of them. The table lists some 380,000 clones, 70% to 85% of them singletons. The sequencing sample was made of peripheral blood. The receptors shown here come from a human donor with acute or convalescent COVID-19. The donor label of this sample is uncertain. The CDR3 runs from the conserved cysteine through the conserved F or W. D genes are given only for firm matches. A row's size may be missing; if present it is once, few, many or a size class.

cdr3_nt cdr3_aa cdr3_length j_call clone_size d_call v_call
TGTGCCAGCAGCCCTAGTGGGGGCCGGGAACCTTACAATACGCAGTATTTT CASSPSGGREPYNTQYF 17 TRBJ2-3 once NA TRBV5-6
TGTGCCAGCTCAACGACTCAGCCGGAGACCCAGTACTTC CASSTTQPETQYF 13 TRBJ2-5 once NA TRBV18
TGTGCCAGCAGTTACTATAATCAGCCCCAGCATTTT CASSYYNQPQHF 12 TRBJ1-5 NA NA TRBV28
TGCAGCGTTGATATGAGCCACACGGGGGATTATGGCTACACCTTC CSVDMSHTGDYGYTF 15 TRBJ1-2 NA NA TRBV29-1
TGTGCCAGCAGCTTGGCCAGGGGCTCTAACACCGGGGAGCTGTTTTTT CASSLARGSNTGELFF 16 TRBJ2-2 NA NA TRBV5-6
TGTGCCAGCACGCTAGCGGGGGCAGATACGCAGTATTTT CASTLAGADTQYF 13 TRBJ2-3 few TRBD2 TRBV6-6
TGTGCCAGCAGTTCCCCTAGCGGAGGGAAAAACATTCAGTACTTC CASSSPSGGKNIQYF 15 TRBJ2-4 NA TRBD2 TRBV28
TGTGCCAGCCACGGACTAGGTCCCTACAATGAGCAGTTCTTC CASHGLGPYNEQFF 14 TRBJ2-1 NA TRBD2 TRBV19
TGCGCCAGCAGCTTGTCGCCAGGGGTCCTGAACACTGAAGCTTTCTTT CASSLSPGVLNTEAFF 16 TRBJ1-1 NA NA TRBV5-1
TGTGCCAGCAGCATGCGAGAAGGAGGGGTCTATGGCTACACCTTC CASSMREGGVYGYTF 15 TRBJ1-2 few NA TRBV5-5
TGTGCCAGCAGCTTAGCGGGTCTAGCGACCTACAATGAGCAGTTCTTC CASSLAGLATYNEQFF 16 TRBJ2-1 once NA TRBV7-2
TGTGCCAGCAGTCCAGACAGGGGGCAAGCTTTCTTT CASSPDRGQAFF 12 TRBJ1-1 few TRBD1 TRBV28
TGTGCCAGCAGTGCTTGGGGGAGGGAGTTAAATACGCAGTATTTT CASSAWGRELNTQYF 15 TRBJ2-3 few TRBD2 TRBV2
TGTGCCAGCAGTTCGCTCGGGTCAGATTTCTATGGCTACACCTTC CASSSLGSDFYGYTF 15 TRBJ1-2 NA NA TRBV27
TGTGCCAGCAGCGTGGAGAGGTTAGGAACTGAAGCTTTCTTT CASSVERLGTEAFF 14 TRBJ1-1 NA NA TRBV6-5
TGCAGTGCTAGTAAGCGGGGACAGGGAACAACTAATGAAAAACTGTTTTTT CSASKRGQGTTNEKLFF 17 TRBJ1-4 few TRBD1 TRBV20-1
TGTGCCACCAGCTACAGAACCGGGGAGCTGTTTTTT CATSYRTGELFF 12 TRBJ2-2 once NA TRBV24-1
TGTGCCAGCTCACGACAGGGGAAAGGAGGAAACACCATATATTTT CASSRQGKGGNTIYF 15 TRBJ1-3 NA TRBD1 TRBV18
TGTGCCAGCAGTGGGCCGCGGGGTGAGACCCAGTACTTC CASSGPRGETQYF 13 TRBJ2-5 many NA TRBV2
TGTGCCAGCAGCGTAGTTCCGGGTTTAGAGGCTTTCTTT CASSVVPGLEAFF 13 TRBJ1-1 few NA TRBV9
TGTGCCAGCAGTCCTGTCGGGGGGCGCTCCGGCGAGCAGTACTTC CASSPVGGRSGEQYF 15 TRBJ2-7 NA NA TRBV28
TGTGCCAGCAGTGAGTCAGTTCTTTATGGCTACACCTTC CASSESVLYGYTF 13 TRBJ1-2 NA NA TRBV2
TGTGCCAGTAGTATAGCTCGCCAAGAGACCCAGTACTTC CASSIARQETQYF 13 TRBJ2-5 NA NA TRBV19
TGTGCCAGCAGTGAAAACGGGATTGGATCTCGTCGCAATGAGCAGTTCTTC CASSENGIGSRRNEQFF 17 TRBJ2-1 few NA TRBV6-1
TGTGCCAGCAGTTACGGGCGGACTACCAATCAGCCCCAGCATTTT CASSYGRTTNQPQHF 15 TRBJ1-5 NA NA TRBV6-6
TGTGCCTGGAGTTTTACAGGGCTTCTAGCCAAAAACATTCAGTACTTC CAWSFTGLLAKNIQYF 16 TRBJ2-4 NA NA TRBV30
TGTGCCAGTAGTGGCTATGGAGCGGGGCGGTCCTACGAGCAGTACTTC CASSGYGAGRSYEQYF 16 TRBJ2-7 NA TRBD2 TRBV19
TGTGCCAGCAGTGAAGTGGAAGGGGCCGAGCAGTACTTC CASSEVEGAEQYF 13 TRBJ2-7 NA NA TRBV6-1
TGTGCCAGTAGACCGGGACAGGGAAGAGGAGAGACCCAGTACTTC CASRPGQGRGETQYF 15 TRBJ2-5 NA TRBD1 TRBV19
TGCGCCAGCAGCCAAGATCGAGGGTCCCAAGGCTACACCTTC CASSQDRGSQGYTF 14 TRBJ1-2 NA NA TRBV4-1
TGTGCCAGCAGCACCGGAATCGGGACAGGGGATGATGAGCAGTTCTTC CASSTGIGTGDDEQFF 16 TRBJ2-1 NA TRBD1 TRBV5-6
TGTGCCAGCGCACCATCGAGCTCACCCCTCCACTTT CASAPSSSPLHF 12 TRBJ1-6 many NA TRBV2
TGTGCCAGTACAAAGCCGACAGGGGCGATGAACACTGAAGCTTTCTTT CASTKPTGAMNTEAFF 16 TRBJ1-1 NA TRBD1 TRBV6-6
TGTGCCAGCCAGAAGACAGGGGGAGGGCAGCCCCAGCATTTT CASQKTGGGQPQHF 14 TRBJ1-5 NA TRBD1 TRBV19
TGTGCCACCAGCAGAGATCGAACAGGGGATCAGCCCCAGCATTTT CATSRDRTGDQPQHF 15 TRBJ1-5 few TRBD1 TRBV15
TGTGCCAGCTCACCAGACCTTGGGGCGAATGGCTACACCTTC CASSPDLGANGYTF 14 TRBJ1-2 NA NA TRBV18
TGCGCCAGCGGGGCGGGGTATAGCACAGATACGCAGTATTTT CASGAGYSTDTQYF 14 TRBJ2-3 NA NA TRBV5-1
TGTGCCAGCAGTGGCATACAGGGGCATGATGAAAAACTGTTTTTT CASSGIQGHDEKLFF 15 TRBJ1-4 NA TRBD1 TRBV2
TGTGCCAGCAGACGGGGGAATCAGCCCCAGCATTTT CASRRGNQPQHF 12 TRBJ1-5 NA NA TRBV6-5
TGTGCCAGCAGCCCCCGACAGGTAAGGAAGCCCGGGGAGCTGTTTTTT CASSPRQVRKPGELFF 16 TRBJ2-2 NA NA TRBV21-1
TGTGCCAGCTCACCGCGCAGGGCGGACACTGAAGCTTTCTTT CASSPRRADTEAFF 14 TRBJ1-1 NA NA TRBV18
TGTGCCAGCAGCTACGGTTCAGGGGGCGGGACTGAAGCTTTCTTT CASSYGSGGGTEAFF 15 TRBJ1-1 NA TRBD1 TRBV7-9
TGTGCCAGCAGCTTGGGAAGTGTGCGGAACACTGAAGCTTTCTTT CASSLGSVRNTEAFF 15 TRBJ1-1 NA NA TRBV5-8
TGTGCCAGCAGCGGGATGCGGACAGCCATGAACACTGAAGCTTTCTTT CASSGMRTAMNTEAFF 16 TRBJ1-1 few NA TRBV9
TGTGCCAGCAGCGAAACCGGGACATCGATAGCGGAGCAGTACTTC CASSETGTSIAEQYF 15 TRBJ2-7 NA NA TRBV7-8
TGTGCCAGCAGCTTAGAGGGGACTAGCGGGCTTAATGAGCAGTTCTTC CASSLEGTSGLNEQFF 16 TRBJ2-1 NA TRBD2 TRBV7-9
TGTGCCAGCAGTTACTCGAGAACAGGGGACCGCGAGCAGTACTTC CASSYSRTGDREQYF 15 TRBJ2-7 NA TRBD1 TRBV6-5
TGTGCCAGCAGCGCCCCGGGGGGACTAAGATCCTTTGCGGATACGCAGTATTTT CASSAPGGLRSFADTQYF 18 TRBJ2-3 NA TRBD2 TRBV7-9